These 22 T cell receptor beta chains share one sample of origin, sequenced in a study of T-cell memory formation after mild COVID-19. TCRdb redid the calling of the 5' RACE reads with MiXCR, one entry per CDR3 protein. The sample includes approximately 350,000 distinct CDR3 sequences, 13% of them seen just once. The source material was PBMCs or a T cell subset sorted from them (not recorded which). These TCRs come from a man between 18 and 29 years old who had mild COVID-19 (a few samples of this study predate the infection). Cell type and time point are not known.

There are a few counts of this clonotype. V and J are TRBV5-1 and TRBJ2-3; TRBD2 agrees at 12 bases. Germline lookup yields CDR1 SGHRS and CDR2 YFSETQ. J lost 1 base, V lost 3 bases, and 3 bases had no gene match. The CDR3 covers 16 residues. The DNA of the CDR3 is TGCGCCAGCAGCTCCAGACTAGCGGGGGGCACAGATACGCAGTATTTT. This codes for CASSSRLAGGTDTQYF.

This rearrangement joins TRBV20-1 to TRBJ2-1; D may be TRBD1 or TRBD2 (5 bases each). Germline assignment: CDR1 DFQATT and CDR2 SNEGSKA (reference sequence). This CDR3 is built from 14 residues. The V and J ends lost 1 base and 6 bases respectively, with 13 bases between them. CDR3 loop: CSARVDWGFNEQFF. In DNA form, the CDR3 reads TGCAGTGCTAGAGTCGATTGGGGGTTCAATGAGCAGTTCTTC.

This clonotype was counted ten times or more. V gene TRBV20-1 combines with J gene TRBJ2-7, with D possibly being TRBD1 (5 bases). The CDR3 spans 11 residues. The V gene lost 6 bases and the J gene lost 5 bases, with 11 bases spanning the gap. The V gene's germline CDR1 is DFQATT and CDR2 SNEGSKA (reference sequence). For the CDR3, the DNA is TGCAGTGCCAGGGAAAAGGACGAGCAGTACTTC. Translation gives CSAREKDEQYF.

This clonotype was counted only a few times. The chain uses TRBV5-6 and TRBJ2-2, with a possible D match to TRBD1 (5 bases). Per germline, CDR1 SGHDT and CDR2 YYEEEE. Trimming took off 1 base at V and 3 bases at J, with 10 bases between the two ends. CDR3 size: 15 residues. The CDR3 coding sequence is TGTGCCAGCAGCTTGTCAGGGATGTACACCGGGGAGCTGTTTTTT. Its translation: CASSLSGMYTGELFF.

The chain carries TRBV6-1 and TRBJ1-2; no clear D. V was shortened by 3 bases and J by 4 bases, with 21 bases between the two germline ends. The CDR3 is 17 amino acids. The germline gives CDR1 MNHNS, CDR2 SASEGT. CDR3 in DNA: TGTGCCAGCAGTGAGAGACTCCGACAAACGGTCTTCTATGGCTACACCTTC. This translates into CASSERLRQTVFYGYTF.

This clonotype was recorded a few times. This chain joins TRBV2 and TRBJ2-1; 7 positions match TRBD1. Germline V CDR1 and CDR2: SNHLY, FYNNEI. CDR3 size: 13 residues. Trimming cost V 7 bases and J 4 bases; bases outside gene matches: 4. In DNA form, the CDR3 reads TGTGCCAGCAAGGGACAGCAATACAATGAGCAGTTCTTC. Encoded protein: CASKGQQYNEQFF.

This clonotype was found a few times. This rearrangement joins TRBV20-1 to TRBJ1-2; 7 positions agree with TRBD1. The trim removed 8 bases at V and 8 bases at J, leaving 17 bases unmatched. Per the germline V gene, CDR1 is DFQATT and CDR2 is SNEGSKA (reference sequence). The CDR3 contains 14 residues. In DNA, the CDR3 is TGCAGTACCTGGAGGGGACAGAGAACCGGAGGCTACACCTTC. It codes for CSTWRGQRTGGYTF.

This clonotype came up a few times. The V call is TRBV6-4, the J call TRBJ2-1; the match to TRBD2 covers 10 bases. CDR1 and CDR2 (germline): MRHNA, SNTAGT. V lost 4 bases, J lost 5 bases, and 2 bases stayed unmatched. The CDR3 is 14 residues long. The CDR3 reads CASSGLAGNNEQFF. The CDR3, as DNA: TGTGCCAGCAGTGGACTAGCGGGTAACAATGAGCAGTTCTTC.

This clonotype occurred a few times. DNA of the CDR3: TGTGCCAGCAGCTTAGTTCTCACCGGGGAGCTGTTTTTT. Amino acids: CASSLVLTGELFF. The genes are TRBV7-6 and TRBJ2-2; no clear D. Germline lookup yields CDR1 SGHVS and CDR2 FNYEAQ. Trimming shortened V by 1 base and J by 4 bases, and 4 bases separated the two germline ends. The CDR3 totals 13 residues.

This clonotype was seen ten or more times. The DNA of the CDR3 is TGTGCCAGCAGCAGCCTGGGCCCTTTTACACAAGCTTTCTTT. Translating gives CASSSLGPFTQAFF. The chain is built from TRBV7-9 and TRBJ1-1; D unresolved. The CDR3 runs 14 residues. V was clipped by 5 bases and J by 9 bases, with 19 bases between them. Germline CDR1 and CDR2: SEHNR and FQNEAQ (reference sequence).

This clonotype was found many times. The rearrangement uses TRBV7-7 and TRBJ2-7; no reliable D call. The CDR3 contains 13 residues. The germline V and J ends were trimmed by 6 bases and 4 bases, with 13 bases remaining between them. The germline CDR1 and CDR2 sequences are SSHAT and FNYEAQ (reference sequence). The CDR3 nucleotides are TGTGCCAGCAGTTTGGGCTCGGGTTACGAGCAGTACTTC. It specifies CASSLGSGYEQYF.

The rearrangement links TRBV12-3 or TRBV12-4 to TRBJ1-1; no reliable D call. This CDR3 is 14 amino acids long. Between the trimmed V and J ends, which lost 5 bases and 6 bases, there was a span of 16 bases. This chain's CDR3 is CASSTDRTIPEAFF. The CDR3 DNA reads TGTGCCAGCAGTACCGATCGCACCATCCCTGAAGCTTTCTTT.

This clonotype was counted between two and nine times. The V call is TRBV20-1, the J call TRBJ2-4; 10 nucleotides line up with TRBD1. Germline CDR1 DFQATT, CDR2 SNEGSKA (reference sequence). The trim removed 3 bases at V and 9 bases at J, leaving 5 bases unmatched. This CDR3 has 13 residues. CDR3 loop: CSARTGGVSIQYF. The CDR3 DNA reads TGCAGTGCTAGGACAGGGGGCGTTAGCATTCAGTACTTC.

V is TRBV7-2 and J is TRBJ2-2; D might be TRBD1 (6 bases). Germline V lookup: CDR1 SGHTA, CDR2 FQGNSA. CDR3 length equals 17 residues. V lost 1 base and J lost 6, with 18 bases in between. The CDR3 sequence: CASSLDRTATYPGELFF. CDR3 DNA sequence: TGTGCCAGCAGCTTAGATCGGACAGCAACATACCCCGGGGAGCTGTTTTTT.

In this sample, this clonotype turned up a few times. The chain employs TRBV20-1 and TRBJ2-3; 11 nucleotides line up with TRBD2. Germline-derived CDR1 and CDR2 are DFQATT and SNEGSKA (reference sequence). The CDR3 consists of 15 residues. For the CDR3, the DNA is TGCAGCAGTACTAGCGGGGGAACTAGCACAGATACGCAGTATTTT. Its translation: CSSTSGGTSTDTQYF.

This chain links TRBV10-3 with TRBJ1-3; D might be TRBD1 (6 bases). CDR3 length: 16 residues. Trimming removed 4 bases at V and 0 bases at J, with 13 bases between. The germline CDR1 and CDR2 sequences are ENHRY and SYGVKD. The CDR3 DNA is TGTGCCATCAGTGGCCAACAGGGTAGCTCTGGAAACACCATATATTTT. Protein: CAISGQQGSSGNTIYF.

The V call is TRBV29-1, the J call TRBJ2-3, with D perhaps matching TRBD2 (6 bases). Trimming cost V 3 bases and J 6 bases, with 16 bases left between them. CDR1 and CDR2 from the germline V gene are SQVTM and ANQGSEA. The CDR3 sequence is 14 residues long. CDR3 loop: CSVDGGGAGDTQYF. The CDR3 nucleotides read TGCAGCGTTGACGGGGGAGGCGCGGGGGATACGCAGTATTTT.

The chain recombines TRBV28 with TRBJ1-2; D is ambiguous. The CDR3 sequence is 18 residues long. Trimming left V 2 bases short and J 3 bases short, with 22 bases between. Germline loops: CDR1 MDHEN, CDR2 SYDVKM. This CDR3 is CASSLIFAWSQTHYGYTF. The CDR3 nucleotides read TGTGCCAGCAGTTTAATTTTCGCCTGGTCCCAAACCCACTATGGCTACACCTTC.

The rearrangement uses TRBV10-3 and TRBJ1-2; no reliable D call. V dropped 1 base and J dropped 2 bases, with 11 bases sitting between them. Germline CDR1 ENHRY, CDR2 SYGVKD. This CDR3 is built from 15 residues. The CDR3 DNA reads as TGTGCCATCAGTGAGTTCCACGGCGTGAACTATGGCTACACCTTC. Protein: CAISEFHGVNYGYTF.

This clonotype was seen only a few times. The chain has TRBV9 and TRBJ1-2; tentative D call: TRBD1 (5 bases). Trimming removed 3 bases from V and 4 bases from J, with 13 bases in between. CDR1 and CDR2 (germline): SGDLS, YYNGEE. This CDR3 is 14 amino acids long. The chain's CDR3 is CASSAPGGGYGYTF. CDR3 bases: TGTGCCAGCAGCGCCCCGGGGGGGGGCTATGGCTACACCTTC. The full variable domain, its missing parts supplied by reference TRBV9 and TRBJ1-2, is DSGVTQTPKHLITATGQRVTLRCSPRSGDLSVYWYQQSLDQGLQFLIQYYNGEERAKGNILERFSAQQFPDLHSELNLSSLELGDSALYFCASSAPGGGYGYTFGSGTRLTVV.

This clonotype was seen repeatedly, ten times or more. V gene TRBV7-2 combines with J gene TRBJ2-7; 8 bases are shared with TRBD2. The germline gives CDR1 SGHTA, CDR2 FQGNSA. V gave up 4 bases and J gave up 0 bases; unmatched junction bases: 5. The CDR3 sequence is 15 residues long. CDR3 DNA sequence: TGTGCCAGCAGCTCCCGCGGGGGGCACTCCTACGAGCAGTACGTC. Protein sequence: CASSSRGGHSYEQYV.

This chain connects TRBV7-8 to TRBJ2-7; D gene ambiguous. This CDR3 comprises 13 residues. Germline assignment: CDR1 SGHVS and CDR2 FQNEAQ. The germline V and J ends were trimmed by 2 bases and 1 base, with 6 bases remaining between them. The CDR3 DNA reads as TGTGCCAGCAGCTTAAGGCCTTCCTACGAGCAGTACGTC. Translated, it gives CASSLRPSYEQYV.